This T cell receptor (beta chain) emerged from a study of cytomegalovirus exposure and HLA in healthy donors. Study findings and constraints: In a later analysis, V- and J-gene trimming of beta chains associated with a DCLRE1C missense variant, replicated independently.

Both 60 Vbeta primers and 13 Jbeta primers went into the PCR. Sequenced by immunoSEQ multiplex PCR; TCRdb stores in-frame clones only, minus some. The top ten clones hold around 1.3% of a sample with 100,000 to 150,000 clones, around 83% of them seen once. Concerning this clone itself: The antigen is not known.

CDR1 and CDR2 from the germline V gene are SQVTM and ANQGSEA. With V trimmed by 3 bases and J by 0 bases, 14 bases remained unmatched. The CDR3 is 20 amino acids. Sequenced sample: PBMCs. This receptor was obtained from a girl aged 2 to 9 in good health and CMV-seronegative. The chain carries TRBV29-1 and TRBJ2-7, with TRBD2 identical over 16 bases. CDR3 loop: CSVEPHNSGLAGGSSYEQYF. The CDR3 DNA reads as TGCAGCGTTGAGCCACATAACTCGGGACTAGCGGGGGGGAGCTCCTACGAGCAGTACTTC.